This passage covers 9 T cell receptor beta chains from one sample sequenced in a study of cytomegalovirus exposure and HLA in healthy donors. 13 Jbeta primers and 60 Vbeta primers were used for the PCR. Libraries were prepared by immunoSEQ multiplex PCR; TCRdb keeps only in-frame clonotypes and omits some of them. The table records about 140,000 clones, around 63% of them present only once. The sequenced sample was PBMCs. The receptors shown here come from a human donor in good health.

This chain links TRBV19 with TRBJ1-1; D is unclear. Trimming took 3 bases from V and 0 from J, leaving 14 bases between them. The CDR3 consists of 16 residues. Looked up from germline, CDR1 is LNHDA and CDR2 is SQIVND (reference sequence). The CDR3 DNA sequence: TGTGCCAGTAGTATTAAATCAGGCGCCATGAACACTGAAGCTTTCTTT. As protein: CASSIKSGAMNTEAFF.

CDR3 amino acids: CASSPGLAGEEQYF. Here the CDR3 DNA reads TGTGCCAGCTCACCAGGTCTAGCGGGAGAGGAGCAGTACTTC. This chain connects TRBV18 to TRBJ2-7; TRBD2 aligns across 10 bases. The CDR3 loop spans 14 amino acids. J gave up 7 bases and V 2 bases, and 5 bases lay outside the gene matches. Germline lookup yields CDR1 KGHSH and CDR2 LQKENI.

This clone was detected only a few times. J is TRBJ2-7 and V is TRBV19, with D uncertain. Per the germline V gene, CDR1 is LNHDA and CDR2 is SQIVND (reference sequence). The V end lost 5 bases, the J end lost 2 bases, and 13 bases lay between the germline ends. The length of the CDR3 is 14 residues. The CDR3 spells CASSLAVNAYEQYF. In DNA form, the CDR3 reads TGTGCCAGTAGTCTGGCCGTAAATGCCTACGAGCAGTACTTC.

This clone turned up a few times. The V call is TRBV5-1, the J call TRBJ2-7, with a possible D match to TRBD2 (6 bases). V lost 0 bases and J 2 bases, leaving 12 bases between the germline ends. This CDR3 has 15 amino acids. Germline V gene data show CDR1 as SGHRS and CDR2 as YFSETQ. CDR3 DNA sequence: TGCGCCAGCAGCTTGGACGGGAGTCTGGCCTACGAGCAGTACTTC. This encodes CASSLDGSLAYEQYF.

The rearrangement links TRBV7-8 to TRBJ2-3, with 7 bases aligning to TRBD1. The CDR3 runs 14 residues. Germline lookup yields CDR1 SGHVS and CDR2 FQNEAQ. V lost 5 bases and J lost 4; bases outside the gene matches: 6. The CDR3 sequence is CASSPTGVPDTQYF. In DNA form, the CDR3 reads TGTGCCAGCAGCCCTACAGGGGTCCCAGATACGCAGTATTTT.

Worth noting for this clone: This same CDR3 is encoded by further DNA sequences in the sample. The CDR3 loop is CASSAQGISYEQYF. The CDR3 DNA reads TGTGCCAGCAGCGCACAGGGCATCTCCTACGAGCAGTACTTC. The chain uses TRBV5-6 and TRBJ2-7; D is possibly TRBD1 (6 bases). The CDR3 extends over 14 amino acids. The germline gives CDR1 SGHDT, CDR2 YYEEEE. With 4 bases removed from V and 0 bases from J, the gap between germline ends came to 11 bases.

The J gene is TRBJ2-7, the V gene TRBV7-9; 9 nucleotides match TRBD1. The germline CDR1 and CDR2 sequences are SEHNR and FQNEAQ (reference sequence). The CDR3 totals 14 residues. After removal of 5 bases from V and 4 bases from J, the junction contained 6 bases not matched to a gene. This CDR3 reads CASSPGTGRYEQYF. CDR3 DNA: TGTGCCAGCAGCCCCGGGACAGGGAGGTACGAGCAGTACTTC.

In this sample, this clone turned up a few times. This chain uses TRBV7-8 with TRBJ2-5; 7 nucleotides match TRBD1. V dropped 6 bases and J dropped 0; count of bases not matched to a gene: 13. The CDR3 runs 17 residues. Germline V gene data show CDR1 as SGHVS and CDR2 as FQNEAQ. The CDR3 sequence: CASSEAGGTPYQETQYF. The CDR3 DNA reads TGTGCCAGCAGTGAGGCAGGGGGTACCCCGTACCAAGAGACCCAGTACTTC.

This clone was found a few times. CDR3 coding DNA: TGTGCCAGCAGCCCTAGCGCCGCGGTATCGTACACAGATACGCAGTATTTT. Translating gives CASSPSAAVSYTDTQYF. The chain links TRBV11-1 to TRBJ2-3, with a tentative D call TRBD2 (6 bases). V lost 5 bases to trimming and J lost 2 bases, with 20 bases between them. The CDR3 totals 17 residues. Germline CDR1 is SGHAT and CDR2 is FQDESV (reference sequence).